This T cell receptor (beta chain) was identified in a study of CD8+CD57+ T cells in acquired aplastic anemia. The wider study: On average, sorted CD4+ and CD8+ cells gave about 3.1 ug of DNA.

This clonotype came up a few times. Its cognate antigen is unknown. Patients chosen for sequencing had CD8+CD57+ cells that had expanded, as shown by flow cytometry. There were no patients without severe acquired aplastic anemia. The study, taken as a whole, reports: CD8+ Simpson's diversity showed no significant patient-control difference.

Trimming cost V 4 bases and J 2 bases, with 18 bases left between them. Germline values: CDR1 SGHDT, CDR2 YYEEEE. The CDR3 extends over 16 amino acids. TCR beta VDJ and CDR3 were profiled, and genomic DNA was the template. From the reads, TCRdb called clonotypes with MiXCR, one entry per CDR3 protein. Of about 200,000 distinct CDR3 sequences listed, 60% to 80% are singletons. The sequencing input was sorted CD4+, CD8+, or CD8+CD57+ T cells (not recorded which) from PBMCs. The sequence was obtained from a human donor with aplastic anemia. The J gene is TRBJ1-2, the V gene TRBV5-6, with D possibly being TRBD1 (6 bases). The CDR3 region has the DNA TGTGCCAGCAGCCCCCCCCGGGGGGCCATCAACTATGGCTACACCTTC. It is translated as CASSPPRGAINYGYTF.